These T cell receptor beta chains were read from a single sample in a study of cytomegalovirus exposure and HLA in healthy donors. TCRdb's copy holds only in-frame clones and misses some; the assay was immunoSEQ multiplex PCR. The repertoire holds approximately 54,000 clones, roughly 89% seen once, with approximately 8.4% in the top ten. The specimen sequenced was PBMCs. Every receptor here comes from a woman between 18 and 29 years old in good health and CMV-seropositive. Each CDR3 is given with its conserved first and last residue. Fields, in order: D gene, CDR3 length, clone size, J gene, V gene, CDR3 protein, CDR3 DNA. D genes are given only for firm matches. Clone size is given for some rows only: seen once, a few or many times, or a class if the clone is expanded.

D gene: NA
CDR3 length: 12
clone size: NA
J gene: TRBJ2-1
V gene: TRBV11-3
CDR3 protein: CASSLWSGEQFF
CDR3 DNA: TGTGCCAGCAGCTTATGGAGCGGAGAGCAGTTCTTC

D gene: NA
CDR3 length: 11
clone size: NA
J gene: TRBJ2-5
V gene: TRBV7-6
CDR3 protein: CASSARGTQYF
CDR3 DNA: TGTGCCAGCAGCGCTCGGGGGACCCAGTACTTC

D gene: NA
CDR3 length: 14
clone size: NA
J gene: TRBJ2-5
V gene: TRBV7-6
CDR3 protein: CASSPDSYQETQYF
CDR3 DNA: TGTGCCAGCAGCCCTGACAGCTATCAAGAGACCCAGTACTTC

D gene: TRBD2
CDR3 length: 17
clone size: NA
J gene: TRBJ2-5
V gene: TRBV7-9
CDR3 protein: CASSALGLAGGKETQYF
CDR3 DNA: TGTGCCAGCAGCGCCTTAGGACTAGCGGGGGGGAAAGAGACCCAGTACTTC

D gene: NA
CDR3 length: 16
clone size: once
J gene: TRBJ2-5
V gene: TRBV15
CDR3 protein: CATSRDPRKYQETQYF
CDR3 DNA: TGTGCCACCAGCAGAGATCCGAGGAAGTACCAAGAGACCCAGTACTTC

D gene: TRBD1
CDR3 length: 13
clone size: NA
J gene: TRBJ1-2
V gene: TRBV7-9
CDR3 protein: CASSPWTGRGYTF
CDR3 DNA: TGTGCCAGCAGCCCATGGACAGGGCGAGGCTACACCTTC

D gene: NA
CDR3 length: 12
clone size: few
J gene: TRBJ2-1
V gene: TRBV2
CDR3 protein: CASRADSNEQFF
CDR3 DNA: TGTGCCAGCAGAGCTGACAGCAATGAGCAGTTCTTC

D gene: TRBD1
CDR3 length: 15
clone size: NA
J gene: TRBJ1-4
V gene: TRBV7-9
CDR3 protein: CASSFGGQTNEKLFF
CDR3 DNA: TGTGCCAGCAGCTTTGGGGGACAGACTAATGAAAAACTGTTTTTT

D gene: TRBD1
CDR3 length: 16
clone size: NA
J gene: TRBJ2-7
V gene: TRBV19
CDR3 protein: CASSMLGQGVIYEQYF
CDR3 DNA: TGTGCCAGTAGTATGCTAGGGCAGGGGGTGATCTACGAGCAGTACTTC

D gene: NA
CDR3 length: 15
clone size: NA
J gene: TRBJ1-5
V gene: TRBV6-1
CDR3 protein: CASTGDTKGDQPQHF
CDR3 DNA: TGTGCCAGCACAGGGGACACGAAAGGCGATCAGCCCCAGCATTTT

D gene: NA
CDR3 length: 12
clone size: NA
J gene: TRBJ2-7
V gene: TRBV15
CDR3 protein: CATSRPGQEQYF
CDR3 DNA: TGTGCCACCAGCAGGCCTGGACAGGAGCAGTACTTC

D gene: NA
CDR3 length: 15
clone size: NA
J gene: TRBJ2-5
V gene: TRBV7-2
CDR3 protein: CASSLKFSLGGTQYF
CDR3 DNA: TGTGCCAGCAGCTTAAAATTCTCTTTGGGGGGGACCCAGTACTTC

D gene: TRBD1
CDR3 length: 14
clone size: once
J gene: TRBJ1-2
V gene: TRBV15
CDR3 protein: CATSHNGQAGGYTF
CDR3 DNA: TGTGCCACCAGCCACAACGGACAGGCCGGTGGCTACACCTTC

D gene: TRBD1
CDR3 length: 17
clone size: NA
J gene: TRBJ1-2
V gene: TRBV6-1
CDR3 protein: CASSEGNIRDRGRGYTF
CDR3 DNA: TGTGCCAGCAGTGAAGGAAACATCCGGGACAGGGGACGAGGCTACACCTTC

D gene: NA
CDR3 length: 18
clone size: NA
J gene: TRBJ2-3
V gene: TRBV7-2
CDR3 protein: CASSDSAWDFQSTDTQYF
CDR3 DNA: TGTGCCAGCAGCGATAGCGCGTGGGACTTCCAATCCACAGATACGCAGTATTTT

D gene: TRBD2
CDR3 length: 16
clone size: NA
J gene: TRBJ2-4
V gene: TRBV4-2
CDR3 protein: CASSWGGERAKNIQYF
CDR3 DNA: TGTGCCAGCAGCTGGGGGGGGGAGAGAGCCAAAAACATTCAGTACTTC

D gene: NA
CDR3 length: 13
clone size: NA
J gene: TRBJ2-1
V gene: TRBV9
CDR3 protein: CASSDWRDSKKFF
CDR3 DNA: TGTGCCAGCAGCGACTGGAGGGACAGTAAAAAGTTCTTC

D gene: NA
CDR3 length: 15
clone size: once
J gene: TRBJ2-7
V gene: TRBV15
CDR3 protein: CATSGTTSSSYEQYF
CDR3 DNA: TGTGCCACCAGCGGAACGACAAGCAGCTCCTACGAGCAGTACTTC

D gene: NA
CDR3 length: 15
clone size: NA
J gene: TRBJ1-1
V gene: TRBV14
CDR3 protein: CASSQDLGMNTEAFF
CDR3 DNA: TGTGCCAGCAGCCAAGACCTCGGGATGAACACTGAAGCTTTCTTT

D gene: TRBD1
CDR3 length: 14
clone size: NA
J gene: TRBJ2-2
V gene: TRBV15
CDR3 protein: CATRTGSNTGELFF
CDR3 DNA: TGTGCCACCCGGACAGGGTCGAACACCGGGGAGCTGTTTTTT

D gene: NA
CDR3 length: 13
clone size: NA
J gene: TRBJ2-3
V gene: TRBV18
CDR3 protein: CASSPPYGDTQYF
CDR3 DNA: TGTGCCAGCTCACCGCCCTATGGAGATACGCAGTATTTT

D gene: NA
CDR3 length: 16
clone size: NA
J gene: TRBJ1-1
V gene: TRBV6-5
CDR3 protein: CASSYSSTGVATEAFF
CDR3 DNA: TGTGCCAGCAGTTACTCGAGTACGGGGGTGGCTACTGAAGCTTTCTTT

D gene: NA
CDR3 length: 13
clone size: NA
J gene: TRBJ1-4
V gene: TRBV6-1
CDR3 protein: CASRDRLYEKLFF
CDR3 DNA: TGTGCCAGCAGGGACAGACTTTATGAAAAACTGTTTTTT

D gene: NA
CDR3 length: 13
clone size: NA
J gene: TRBJ2-5
V gene: TRBV7-9
CDR3 protein: CASSETVQETQYF
CDR3 DNA: TGTGCCAGCAGCGAGACAGTCCAAGAGACCCAGTACTTC

D gene: TRBD2
CDR3 length: 17
clone size: few
J gene: TRBJ2-7
V gene: TRBV15
CDR3 protein: CATSRDRLAGGPSEQYF
CDR3 DNA: TGTGCCACCAGCAGGGACAGACTAGCGGGGGGGCCCTCCGAGCAGTACTTC

D gene: NA
CDR3 length: 11
clone size: NA
J gene: TRBJ1-5
V gene: TRBV28
CDR3 protein: CASSGGQPQHF
CDR3 DNA: TGTGCCAGTAGTGGAGGTCAGCCCCAGCATTTT

D gene: NA
CDR3 length: 15
clone size: NA
J gene: TRBJ2-3
V gene: TRBV5-4
CDR3 protein: CASSRDWTTRDTQYF
CDR3 DNA: TGTGCCAGCAGCCGGGACTGGACGACTCGAGATACGCAGTATTTT

D gene: TRBD2
CDR3 length: 15
clone size: NA
J gene: TRBJ2-3
V gene: TRBV6-6
CDR3 protein: CASSYPGGGTDTQYF
CDR3 DNA: TGTGCCAGCAGTTACCCGGGGGGTGGGACAGATACGCAGTATTTT

D gene: NA
CDR3 length: 18
clone size: NA
J gene: TRBJ1-4
V gene: TRBV9
CDR3 protein: CASSVASSFTSTNEKLFF
CDR3 DNA: TGTGCCAGCAGCGTAGCCTCTTCCTTTACGAGTACTAATGAAAAACTGTTTTTT

D gene: NA
CDR3 length: 15
clone size: NA
J gene: TRBJ1-1
V gene: TRBV19
CDR3 protein: CASSKRRSMNTEAFF
CDR3 DNA: TGTGCCAGTAGTAAAAGACGGAGCATGAACACTGAAGCTTTCTTT

D gene: TRBD1
CDR3 length: 11
clone size: NA
J gene: TRBJ2-1
V gene: TRBV19
CDR3 protein: CASSSRGQQFF
CDR3 DNA: TGTGCCAGTAGTAGCAGGGGGCAGCAGTTCTTC

D gene: TRBD1
CDR3 length: 15
clone size: NA
J gene: TRBJ2-2
V gene: TRBV11-2
CDR3 protein: CASSSGQSSPGELFF
CDR3 DNA: TGTGCCAGCAGCTCGGGACAGTCTTCTCCCGGGGAGCTGTTTTTT

D gene: TRBD2
CDR3 length: 16
clone size: NA
J gene: TRBJ2-3
V gene: TRBV11-1
CDR3 protein: CASSARTSGGTDTQYF
CDR3 DNA: TGTGCCAGCAGCGCCCGGACTAGCGGGGGCACAGATACGCAGTATTTT

D gene: NA
CDR3 length: 13
clone size: NA
J gene: TRBJ2-7
V gene: TRBV2
CDR3 protein: CASNLGDSYEQYF
CDR3 DNA: TGTGCCAGCAATTTGGGAGATTCCTACGAGCAGTACTTC

D gene: NA
CDR3 length: 14
clone size: few
J gene: TRBJ1-4
V gene: TRBV30
CDR3 protein: CAWSRHPTNEKLFF
CDR3 DNA: TGTGCCTGGAGCAGACACCCAACTAATGAAAAACTGTTTTTT

D gene: TRBD1
CDR3 length: 16
clone size: once
J gene: TRBJ1-1
V gene: TRBV27
CDR3 protein: CASSLSKGQGHLEAFF
CDR3 DNA: TGTGCCAGCAGTTTATCGAAGGGACAGGGCCACCTTGAAGCTTTCTTT

D gene: TRBD1
CDR3 length: 14
clone size: few
J gene: TRBJ1-2
V gene: TRBV6-5
CDR3 protein: CASSADRAPYGYTF
CDR3 DNA: TGTGCCAGCAGTGCGGACAGGGCCCCCTATGGCTACACCTTC

D gene: NA
CDR3 length: 14
clone size: NA
J gene: TRBJ2-3
V gene: TRBV9
CDR3 protein: CASSPLPGTDTQYF
CDR3 DNA: TGTGCCAGCAGCCCTTTGCCGGGCACAGATACGCAGTATTTT

D gene: NA
CDR3 length: 13
clone size: NA
J gene: TRBJ1-5
V gene: TRBV28
CDR3 protein: CASSPYSNQPQHF
CDR3 DNA: TGTGCCAGCAGCCCGTATTCCAATCAGCCCCAGCATTTT

D gene: TRBD2
CDR3 length: 17
clone size: once
J gene: TRBJ2-3
V gene: TRBV5-1
CDR3 protein: CASSSGLAGGVTDTQYF
CDR3 DNA: TGCGCCAGCAGCTCAGGACTAGCGGGGGGGGTCACAGATACGCAGTATTTT

D gene: NA
CDR3 length: 20
clone size: NA
J gene: TRBJ2-1
V gene: TRBV7-6
CDR3 protein: CASSFPLPTGTHSSYNEQFF
CDR3 DNA: TGTGCCAGCAGCTTCCCACTCCCAACCGGGACTCACAGCTCCTACAATGAGCAGTTCTTC

D gene: NA
CDR3 length: 14
clone size: NA
J gene: TRBJ2-6
V gene: TRBV19
CDR3 protein: CASSTRSGANVLTF
CDR3 DNA: TGTGCCAGTAGTACCCGTTCTGGGGCCAACGTCCTGACTTTC

D gene: TRBD2
CDR3 length: 14
clone size: few
J gene: TRBJ2-1
V gene: TRBV10-1
CDR3 protein: CASNGLAGHNEQFF
CDR3 DNA: TGCGCCAGCAATGGACTAGCGGGGCACAATGAGCAGTTCTTC

D gene: TRBD1
CDR3 length: 14
clone size: NA
J gene: TRBJ1-4
V gene: TRBV10-3
CDR3 protein: CAISPGQGREKLFF
CDR3 DNA: TGTGCCATCAGCCCGGGACAGGGGAGGGAAAAACTGTTTTTT